The 3 T cell receptor beta chains in this list originate from one sample, sequenced in a study of blood T cells in healthy people across ages. With a J-beta primer mix and a sample-barcoded 5' primer, a second PCR ran roughly 6 to 12 cycles. Each CDR3 protein gets one entry after TCRdb re-called the 5' RACE reads with MiXCR. The table lists hundreds of thousands of distinct CDR3 sequences, 20% to 30% of them singletons. This sample also appeared in a second study, on T cells of mothers and their children.

The sequencing input was blood. The receptors originated from a boy aged 5-17 years in good health.

The chain is built from TRBV2 and TRBJ2-2; 11 positions match TRBD2. With 5 bases clipped from V and 9 bases from J, the junction kept 5 bases outside the gene matches. The germline CDR1 and CDR2 sequences are SNHLY and FYNNEI. This CDR3 is 14 amino acids long. The CDR3 reads CASSRLAGGRELFF. In nucleotides, the CDR3 is TGTGCCAGCAGTAGGCTAGCGGGGGGTCGGGAGCTGTTTTTT.

The chain combines TRBV4-3 with TRBJ2-5; D might be TRBD1 (5 bases). The CDR3 runs 16 residues. From germline, CDR1 is LGHNA and CDR2 YSLEER. V lost 0 bases and J lost 4, with 15 bases in between. CDR3 sequence: CASSQDGRTRGETQYF. CDR3 bases: TGCGCCAGCAGCCAAGATGGGCGGACACGCGGAGAGACCCAGTACTTC.

This clonotype was detected many times. The V gene is TRBV7-9, the J gene TRBJ2-6; D unclear. The germline V gene has CDR1 SEHNR and CDR2 FQNEAQ (reference sequence). CDR3 size: 17 residues. Deletions cut 5 bases from V and 2 bases from J, with 16 bases between. In DNA, the CDR3 is TGTGCCAGCAGCACGAATCAGGAGAACCCTGGGGCCAACGTCCTGACTTTC. The encoded protein is CASSTNQENPGANVLTF.